A single sample is the source of the 10 T cell receptor beta chains below, sequenced in a study of blood T cell repertoires in COVID-19 (dated by TCRdb to 2020 to 2022). Libraries were made using the immunoSEQ multiplex PCR assay. Drawn from immuneACCESS, this table holds only the in-frame rearrangements with V and J called that TCRdb kept. Clones are partly lost; checked studies trace under half to an unresolved V gene and leave the rest unexplained. This sample gives 200,000 to 250,000 clones in total; less than 90% of them show up just once. The ten largest clonotypes hold 15% to 20% of the sample. Sequences were obtained from peripheral blood. Every receptor here comes from an elderly woman with active or convalescent COVID-19.

The J gene is TRBJ1-1, the V gene TRBV5-6; D not resolved. Germline CDR1 SGHDT, CDR2 YYEEEE. Trimming cost V 2 bases and J 0 bases, with 8 bases left between them. There are 14 residues in the CDR3. Here the CDR3 DNA reads TGTGCCAGCAGCTTCCTGGCTTTGAACACTGAAGCTTTCTTT. Translation: CASSFLALNTEAFF.

DNA for the CDR3: TGTGCCAGCAGCTTGACCCCAAGCGGGGACTATGGCTACACCTTC. Amino acids: CASSLTPSGDYGYTF. The chain recombines TRBV5-4 with TRBJ1-2; D call uncertain. V was clipped by 1 base and J by 3 bases, with 13 bases between them. This CDR3 has 15 amino acids. Germline V gene data show CDR1 as SGHNT and CDR2 as YYREEE (reference sequence). Filled out from reference TRBV5-4 and TRBJ1-2, the complete variable domain reads ETGVTQSPTHLIKTRGQQVTLRCSSQSGHNTVSWYQQALGQGPQFIFQYYREEENGRGNFPPRFSGLQFPNYSSELNVNALELDDSALYLCASSLTPSGDYGYTFGSGTRLTVV.

V is TRBV6-1 and J is TRBJ1-1; a possible D gene is TRBD1 (5 bases). The CDR3 totals 17 residues. The V gene lost 0 bases and the J gene lost 4 bases, with 18 bases spanning the gap. In germline, CDR1 is MNHNS, CDR2 SASEGT. CDR3 DNA sequence: TGTGCCAGCAGTGAAGCGGGGTGGCGTTCGGGGGGCACTGAAGCTTTCTTT. Translating it yields CASSEAGWRSGGTEAFF.

The chain recombines TRBV5-1 with TRBJ2-3, with TRBD2 matching over 8 bases. Unmatched junction bases numbered 10, after V lost 7 bases and J lost 6 bases. Looked up from germline, CDR1 is SGHRS and CDR2 is YFSETQ. This CDR3 comprises 14 residues. As DNA, the CDR3 is TGCGCCAGCGCCAGCGGGAGCGCCCCCGATACGCAGTATTTT. The encoded protein is CASASGSAPDTQYF.

The rearrangement links TRBV18 to TRBJ1-1, with D unclear. Germline V CDR1 and CDR2: KGHSH, LQKENI. Trimming pared 5 bases from V and 0 bases from J, leaving 10 bases between. The CDR3 extends over 14 amino acids. CDR3 sequence: CASSTNPMNTEAFF. Here the CDR3 DNA reads TGTGCCAGCTCAACTAACCCCATGAACACTGAAGCTTTCTTT.

The chain recombines TRBV5-8 with TRBJ1-5; 11 bases match TRBD1. Per the germline V gene, CDR1 is SGHTS and CDR2 is YDEGEE. The CDR3 covers 16 residues. J was trimmed by 2 bases and V by 3 bases; bases with no gene match: 4. The CDR3 protein is CASSWGQGVGNQPQHF. CDR3 DNA: TGTGCCAGCAGCTGGGGACAGGGGGTTGGCAATCAGCCCCAGCATTTT.

The V and J genes are TRBV28 and TRBJ2-7; a weak D match, TRBD1 (6 bases). Germline V gene lookup returns CDR1 MDHEN and CDR2 SYDVKM. Between the trimmed V and J ends, which lost 4 bases and 5 bases, there was a span of 12 bases. This CDR3 contains 13 residues. In DNA, the CDR3 is TGTGCCAGCAGTTCCGACAGGTTGGACGAGCAGTACTTC. Amino acids: CASSSDRLDEQYF.

The chain couples TRBV4-3 to TRBJ2-1, with 11 bases fitting TRBD2. This CDR3 contains 16 residues. Germline CDR1 LGHNA, CDR2 YSLEER. V lost 3 bases to trimming and J lost 7 bases; unmatched junction nucleotides: 8. CDR3: CASSHLAGGPGNEQFF. The DNA of the CDR3 is TGCGCCAGCAGCCATTTAGCGGGAGGGCCGGGAAATGAGCAGTTCTTC.

This chain links TRBV6-5 with TRBJ2-7; the match to TRBD1 covers 10 bases. Germline CDR1 and CDR2: MNHEY and SVGAGI. The CDR3 runs 15 residues. V gave up 6 bases and J gave up 3 bases; unmatched junction bases: 8. The CDR3 reads CASSTRQGALYEQYF. The CDR3 DNA follows: TGTGCCAGCAGCACCCGACAGGGGGCTCTCTACGAGCAGTACTTC.

J is TRBJ2-5 and V is TRBV4-3; possible D gene TRBD1, 7 bases. CDR3 length: 15 residues. The germline CDR1 and CDR2 sequences are LGHNA and YSLEER. V was clipped by 1 base and J by 5 bases, with 14 bases between them. CDR3 in amino acids: CASSQADRAGETQYF. CDR3 bases: TGCGCCAGCAGCCAAGCTGACAGGGCGGGGGAGACCCAGTACTTC.